The 32 T cell receptor beta chains below were found in one sample sequenced in a study of chemoradiotherapy in HPV16-positive cancers. Data came from immunoSEQ multiplex PCR; TCRdb stores just in-frame clones and leaves some out. The table includes around 2,000 clones, about 86% detected once. The source was tumor tissue, collected from a patient who underwent chemoradiotherapy. These receptors were collected from a human donor with HPV-associated anogenital cancer.

The chain uses TRBV5-1 and TRBJ2-2; a weak D match, TRBD2 (5 bases). Trimming took 0 bases from V and 1 from J, leaving 7 bases between them. The CDR3 runs 15 residues. The germline V gene has CDR1 SGHRS and CDR2 YFSETQ. The CDR3: CASSLAGWNTGELFF. In DNA, the CDR3 is TGCGCCAGCAGCTTGGCGGGGTGGAACACCGGGGAGCTGTTTTTT.

V usage is TRBV29-1 and J usage is TRBJ1-1, with D unclear. Germline lookup yields CDR1 SQVTM and CDR2 ANQGSEA. The CDR3 contains 13 residues. V dropped 4 bases and J dropped 4 bases, with 13 bases sitting between them. The CDR3 spells CSVVPGSITEAFF. CDR3 in DNA: TGCAGCGTTGTCCCGGGCTCTATCACTGAAGCTTTCTTT.

The J gene is TRBJ2-3, the V gene TRBV14, with D perhaps matching TRBD2 (5 bases). Germline V gives CDR1 SGHDN, CDR2 FVKESK. The CDR3 sequence is 14 residues long. Trimming removed 2 bases from V and 3 bases from J, with 9 bases in between. In nucleotides, the CDR3 is TGTGCCAGCAGCCAACTACTAGGAACAGATACGCAGTATTTT. Amino acids: CASSQLLGTDTQYF.

V usage is TRBV7-9 and J usage is TRBJ2-5; weak D call: TRBD1 (5 bases). Germline V gene sequence: CDR1 SEHNR, CDR2 FQNEAQ (reference sequence). The CDR3 loop spans 15 amino acids. The V end lost 0 bases, the J end lost 5 bases, and 13 bases lay between the germline ends. CDR3: CASSLAQGPGETQYF. The CDR3 region has the DNA TGTGCCAGCAGCTTAGCGCAGGGCCCAGGGGAGACCCAGTACTTC.

V is TRBV5-1 and J is TRBJ2-3; D remains ambiguous. Between the trimmed V and J ends, which lost 0 bases and 0 bases, there was a span of 5 bases. The CDR3 is 14 residues long. The germline CDR1 and CDR2 sequences are SGHRS and YFSETQ. Here the CDR3 reads CASSLGLSTDTQYF. In DNA form, the CDR3 reads TGCGCCAGCAGCTTGGGACTCAGCACAGATACGCAGTATTTT.

This chain links TRBV5-1 with TRBJ2-3; D is possibly TRBD1 or TRBD2 (5 bases each). CDR1 is SGHRS and CDR2 is YFSETQ in the germline V gene. Trimming stripped 0 bases from V and 3 bases from J, with 14 bases between. The CDR3 totals 16 residues. The CDR3 protein is CASSLEGPLGTDTQYF. CDR3 DNA sequence: TGCGCCAGCAGCTTGGAGGGACCGCTGGGGACAGATACGCAGTATTTT.

This chain joins TRBV5-4 and TRBJ2-7, with D possibly TRBD2 on 6 matching bases. Germline CDR1 and CDR2: SGHNT and YYREEE (reference sequence). CDR3 length: 15 amino acids. Trimming shortened V by 2 bases and J by 6 bases, and 18 bases separated the two germline ends. The DNA for the CDR3 is TGTGCCAGCAGCTTACCACTTTGGGGGGAAGTCGAGCAGTACTTC. Its protein is CASSLPLWGEVEQYF.

Only a few counts were recorded for this clone. The chain links TRBV19 to TRBJ1-1; D ambiguous. The V end was cut by 6 bases, the J end by 0 bases, with 8 bases between. CDR1 and CDR2 (germline): LNHDA, SQIVND (reference sequence). CDR3 length: 13 amino acids. CDR3 protein: CASRLTMNTEAFF. Written as DNA, the CDR3 is TGTGCCAGTAGACTAACAATGAACACTGAAGCTTTCTTT. Looking up the rest from reference TRBV19 and TRBJ1-1 gives the full variable domain: DGGITQSPKYLFRKEGQNVTLSCEQNLNHDAMYWYRQDPGQGLRLIYYSQIVNDFQKGDIAEGYSVSREKKESFPLTVTSAQKNPTAFYLCASRLTMNTEAFFGQGTRLTVV.

This clone has only a few counts. The chain is built from TRBV19 and TRBJ1-2; perhaps TRBD1 as D (5 bases). V was pared by 7 bases and J by 2 bases, with 11 bases between. The CDR3 sequence is 13 residues long. The V gene's germline CDR1 is LNHDA and CDR2 SQIVND (reference sequence). This CDR3 is CASMEEGNYGYTF. The CDR3 nucleotides read TGTGCCAGTATGGAAGAGGGGAACTATGGCTACACCTTC.

J is TRBJ2-5 and V is TRBV5-6, with D possibly matching TRBD1 (7 bases). V was clipped by 4 bases and J by 7 bases, with 17 bases between them. The CDR3 has 14 amino acids. Per germline, CDR1 SGHDT and CDR2 YYEEEE. The chain's CDR3 is CASSHSGGWRTQYF. The CDR3, as DNA: TGTGCCAGCAGCCACTCAGGGGGGTGGCGGACCCAGTACTTC.

The J gene is TRBJ1-3, the V gene TRBV5-5, with D hard to call. The CDR3 is 15 amino acids. CDR1 SGHKS and CDR2 YYEKEE come from the germline V gene (reference sequence). Trimming took 2 bases from V and 0 from J, leaving 9 bases between them. CDR3 DNA: TGTGCCAGCAGCTTTACATGGGACTCTGGAAACACCATATATTTT. It yields the protein CASSFTWDSGNTIYF. The complete variable domain, with remaining parts taken from reference TRBV5-5 and TRBJ1-3, reads DAGVTQSPTHLIKTRGQQVTLRCSPISGHKSVSWYQQVLGQGPQFIFQYYEKEERGRGNFPDRFSARQFPNYSSELNVNALLLGDSALYLCASSFTWDSGNTIYFGEGSWLTVV.

The V gene is TRBV27, the J gene TRBJ2-7, with 7 bases identical to TRBD2. The CDR3 has 14 residues. CDR1 is MNHEY, CDR2 SMNVEV, per germline (reference sequence). V gave up 5 bases and J gave up 6 bases; unmatched junction bases: 10. DNA for the CDR3: TGTGCCAGCAGTCCCACTGGACTAGTCAGCGAGCAGTACTTC. Protein: CASSPTGLVSEQYF.

CDR3 DNA: TGTGCCAGCACTCCGGGTCGGATAAACATTCAGTACTTC. It codes for CASTPGRINIQYF. The chain joins TRBV5-6 to TRBJ2-4; D is ambiguous. Germline assignment: CDR1 SGHDT and CDR2 YYEEEE. Trimming pared 6 bases from V and 6 bases from J, leaving 13 bases between. The CDR3 runs 13 residues.

This chain joins TRBV7-2 and TRBJ2-5, with TRBD1 identical over 8 bases. V was pared by 5 bases and J by 5 bases, with 4 bases of the junction left unmatched. This CDR3 region has 13 residues. Germline assignment: CDR1 SGHTA and CDR2 FQGNSA. The CDR3 DNA is TGTGCCAGCAGCGGACAGGGAGGCGAGACCCAGTACTTC. Amino acid sequence: CASSGQGGETQYF.

The chain recombines TRBV13 with TRBJ1-3; D might be TRBD1 (5 bases). V lost 2 bases to trimming and J lost 0 bases, with 14 bases between them. Germline V gene lookup returns CDR1 PRHDT and CDR2 FYEKMQ (reference sequence). The CDR3 covers 17 residues. CDR3 sequence: CASSLTVGRGSGNTIYF. CDR3 DNA: TGTGCCAGCAGCTTAACAGTGGGTAGGGGCTCTGGAAACACCATATATTTT.

This chain links TRBV5-1 with TRBJ2-3; TRBD2 agrees at 13 bases. The CDR3 sequence is 18 residues long. With 4 bases clipped from V and 3 bases from J, the junction kept 11 bases outside the gene matches. Germline V CDR1 and CDR2: SGHRS, YFSETQ. As DNA, the CDR3 is TGCGCCAGCAGCGAGGGGGCGACTAGCGGGGGGTTAACAGATACGCAGTATTTT. Protein product: CASSEGATSGGLTDTQYF.

The V gene is TRBV4-2, the J gene TRBJ2-3; D is unresolved. The CDR3 consists of 14 residues. The ends were cut back, 3 bases at V and 4 bases at J, with 11 bases in the middle. Germline V gene lookup returns CDR1 LGHNA and CDR2 YNFKEQ. The CDR3 region is CASSHSDEADTQYF. CDR3 nucleotides: TGTGCCAGCAGCCACTCGGACGAAGCAGATACGCAGTATTTT.

The J gene is TRBJ2-7, the V gene TRBV10-3; 13 positions match TRBD2. The trim removed 7 bases at V and 6 bases at J, leaving 12 bases unmatched. Germline V gene data show CDR1 as ENHRY and CDR2 as SYGVKD. This CDR3 has 16 amino acids. The CDR3 DNA is TGTGCCATCAAAGATCAAGGGACTAGCGGGACTCGCGAGCAGTACTTC. Its protein is CAIKDQGTSGTREQYF.

The V and J genes are TRBV11-2 and TRBJ2-5; 7 bases are a match to TRBD2. The end of the DNA aligns better with TRBJ2-7, so the J call may be wrong. Germline V gene lookup returns CDR1 SGHAT and CDR2 FQNNGV. The CDR3 runs to 14 residues. For the CDR3, the DNA is TGTGCCAGCAGCCCTGGGACTATCGGCTACGAGCAGTACTTC. This sequence encodes CASSPGTIGYEQYF.

This sequence joins TRBV19 and TRBJ1-1, with D maybe TRBD1 (6 bases). CDR3 length: 14 residues. With 10 bases removed from V and 4 bases from J, the gap between germline ends came to 19 bases. Per germline, CDR1 LNHDA and CDR2 SQIVND (reference sequence). The CDR3 sequence: CATDQGVQGTEAFF. CDR3 coding DNA: TGTGCCACCGACCAGGGAGTACAGGGCACTGAAGCTTTCTTT.

This clone was detected only once. In DNA form, the CDR3 reads TGTGCCAGTAGTATGGTTCTGGGGGGCAGCAATCAGCCCCAGCATTTT. As protein: CASSMVLGGSNQPQHF. The chain joins TRBV19 to TRBJ1-5; a weak D match, TRBD1 (6 bases). This CDR3 contains 16 residues. Trimming pared 3 bases from V and 1 base from J, leaving 13 bases between. Germline assignment: CDR1 LNHDA and CDR2 SQIVND (reference sequence).

This chain connects TRBV5-1 to TRBJ1-2; D call uncertain. V gave up 4 bases and J gave up 5 bases, with 9 bases separating them. Germline V gene data show CDR1 as SGHRS and CDR2 as YFSETQ. CDR3 length: 12 residues. This CDR3 is CASSGALYGYTF. CDR3 sequence (DNA): TGCGCCAGCAGCGGAGCTTTATATGGCTACACCTTC. The full variable domain, in which reference TRBV5-1 and TRBJ1-2 provide the parts outside the CDR3, is KAGVTQTPRYLIKTRGQQVTLSCSPISGHRSVSWYQQTPGQGLQFLFEYFSETQRNKGNFPGRFSGRQFSNSRSEMNVSTLELGDSALYLCASSGALYGYTFGSGTRLTVV.

The chain employs TRBV28 and TRBJ2-5; D may be TRBD2 (5 bases). With 5 bases removed from V and 2 bases from J, the gap between germline ends came to 15 bases. The CDR3 is 15 residues long. Per the germline V gene, CDR1 is MDHEN and CDR2 is SYDVKM. This CDR3 is CASSPHPRGQETQYF. CDR3 bases: TGTGCCAGCAGTCCACACCCCCGGGGACAAGAGACCCAGTACTTC.

The chain carries TRBV28 and TRBJ1-5; D uncertain. The CDR3 runs to 13 residues. The V gene lost 8 bases and the J gene lost 2 bases, with 10 bases spanning the gap. Germline CDR1 is MDHEN and CDR2 is SYDVKM. DNA of the CDR3: TGTGCCAGCGACATTCGTGGCAATCAGCCCCAGCATTTT. It codes for CASDIRGNQPQHF.

The V and J genes are TRBV28 and TRBJ1-4; 7 bases agree with TRBD1. Unmatched junction bases numbered 6, after V lost 5 bases and J lost 0 bases. Per germline, CDR1 MDHEN and CDR2 SYDVKM. The CDR3 is 16 amino acids. The chain's CDR3 is CASSGGTVTTNEKLFF. CDR3 DNA sequence: TGTGCCAGCAGTGGCGGGACAGTTACAACTAATGAAAAACTGTTTTTT. The whole variable domain, remainder taken from reference TRBV28 and TRBJ1-4, is DVKVTQSSRYLVKRTGEKVFLECVQDMDHENMFWYRQDPGLGLRLIYFSYDVKMKEKGDIPEGYSVSREKKERFSLILESASTNQTSMYLCASSGGTVTTNEKLFFGSGTQLSVL.

This sequence joins TRBV10-2 and TRBJ2-7; the D gene is possibly TRBD2 (6 bases). V lost 7 bases, J lost 0 bases, and 13 bases lay in between. This CDR3 is 14 amino acids long. Germline loops: CDR1 WSHSY, CDR2 SAAADI. CDR3 nucleotide sequence: TGCGCCAGCAACCTCGGGGGACCCTCCTACGAGCAGTACTTC. This gives the protein CASNLGGPSYEQYF.

This chain uses TRBV7-2 with TRBJ2-7, with D maybe TRBD1 (6 bases). This CDR3 has 11 amino acids. CDR1 is SGHTA and CDR2 is FQGNSA in the germline V gene. V was cut by 5 bases and J by 9 bases, with 11 bases left in between. The CDR3 is CASSVTDRQYF. For the CDR3, the DNA is TGTGCCAGCAGCGTTACGGACAGGCAGTACTTC. The full variable domain, with the rest looked up from reference TRBV7-2 and TRBJ2-7, is GAGVSQSPSNKVTEKGKDVELRCDPISGHTALYWYRQSLGQGLEFLIYFQGNSAPDKSGLPSDRFSAERTGGSVSTLTIQRTQQEDSAVYLCASSVTDRQYFGPGTRLTVT.

This clone came up once. The genes are TRBV28 and TRBJ1-2, with no clear D. V lost 2 bases and J 5 bases, leaving 3 bases between the germline ends. CDR3 length: 11 residues. Germline assignment: CDR1 MDHEN and CDR2 SYDVKM. CDR3 residues: CASSLAYGYTF. The CDR3 DNA sequence: TGTGCCAGCAGTTTAGCGTATGGCTACACCTTC.

The chain carries TRBV6-1 and TRBJ2-1; 10 bases align to TRBD1. The J segment lost 4 bases and the V segment lost 3 bases, leaving 3 bases of the junction unmatched. The CDR3 runs to 15 residues. CDR1 and CDR2 (germline): MNHNS, SASEGT. The CDR3 coding sequence is TGTGCCAGCAGTGAGGGGACAGGGGCTTACAATGAGCAGTTCTTC. This sequence encodes CASSEGTGAYNEQFF.

The chain combines TRBV5-1 with TRBJ2-7; D possibly matches TRBD1 or TRBD2 (5 bases each). Germline CDR1 reads SGHRS; CDR2 reads YFSETQ. CDR3 length: 14 amino acids. The ends were cut back, 3 bases at V and 6 bases at J, with 16 bases in the middle. DNA for the CDR3: TGCGCCAGCAGCTCCGGGACGGGCCCCTCCGAGCAGTACTTC. As protein: CASSSGTGPSEQYF.

The gene calls are TRBV19 and TRBJ1-2; D ambiguous. CDR1 is LNHDA and CDR2 is SQIVND in the germline V gene (reference sequence). This CDR3 has 13 residues. V was pared by 5 bases and J by 4 bases, with 11 bases between. Here the CDR3 reads CASSLHPGYGYTF. CDR3 nucleotide sequence: TGTGCCAGTAGTCTGCACCCGGGCTATGGCTACACCTTC.

The chain joins TRBV27 to TRBJ2-2; D might be TRBD1 (7 bases). This CDR3 region has 15 residues. Per the germline V gene, CDR1 is MNHEY and CDR2 is SMNVEV (reference sequence). Trimming shortened V by 0 bases and J by 7 bases, and 12 bases separated the two germline ends. This CDR3 reads CASSLSIQGGGELFF. The CDR3 DNA reads TGTGCCAGCAGTTTATCGATCCAGGGGGGCGGGGAGCTGTTTTTT.